The T cell receptor beta chain under discussion was sequenced for a study of blood T cell dynamics during melanoma immunotherapy (dated by TCRdb to 2018 to 2020). Context from the whole study: All patients had metastatic melanoma and were given first-line pembrolizumab or nivolumab plus ipilimumab as standard of care in the United Kingdom. The training cohort was made up of consecutive patients, while a further independent group of patients from the same centre was pooled to form an external validation set. To identify early correlates of response, the study profiled peripheral T cell receptor repertoires in patients with metastatic melanoma before and after one cycle of checkpoint inhibitor therapy.

As encoded in the germline V gene, CDR1 is SGHTA while CDR2 is FQGNSA. The CDR3 goes from the cysteine to the phenylalanine over 14 residues. CDR3 DNA is the only sequence kept; it has 42 bases, read in frame from the first base. Unmatched junction bases come to 4, with V trimmed by 5 bases and J by 2 bases. Details on this clone: No cognate antigen has been identified for it. The input lacks base qualities; no much larger clone sits a single base away.

Points the paper makes about the study in general: Whether the T cell clones driving repertoire changes were melanoma-specific or reflected general immune activation could not be determined in the study. The relatively small sample size was recognized as a factor that could limit how well the results generalize. A bifurcated reorganization of the PBMC repertoire at W3, with increased clonality or increased diversity, was observed in patients who later achieved disease control, unlike in progressors.

Every bulk PBMC sample was loaded with the same fixed amount of 350 to 450 ng of DNA. TCR beta CDR3 sequences were amplified from genomic DNA using the immunoSEQ TCRb Assay kit according to manufacturer instructions. The KAPA Library Quantification Kit for Illumina platforms was used to quantify the pooled libraries by qPCR. Pooled libraries were clustered at about 0.6-1.2 pM and sequenced on an Illumina NextSeq 500. The study's own analysis went as follows. TCR data were analyzed using immunoSEQ ANALYZER and the R LymphoSeq package. A rearrangement efficiency score was calculated as productive divided by the sum of productive and non-productive CDR3 sequences. Clonality was assessed using the Gini coefficient and diversity using the Renyi index at alpha=1, with pairwise comparisons between timepoints within each patient. In LymphoSeq, clonal relatedness was computed using an edit distance of 3, and repertoire similarity was computed using the Bhattacharyya coefficient. Linear discriminant analysis on week-3 changes in clonality and diversity was built with the R MASS and caret packages to classify response. TCRdb holds this immuneACCESS table with in-frame rearrangements only. Some clones are missing; in checked studies, unresolved V genes explain under half, and the rest has no known cause. That table is the source of V, J and clone size, and D and trimming were worked out from the DNA. The sample table records about 11,000 clones; roughly 88% of these occur just once. The top ten hold around 5.8% of the sample.

The sample's time point label, in plain terms: week 3, after first cycle of checkpoint inhibitor. Blood was sampled before treatment (T0) and at week 3 (W3), after the first cycle of checkpoint blockade. Except for two patients with rapid clinical progression, response was assessed 12 weeks after the first infusion by RECIST 1.1; disease control meant complete response, partial response or stable disease. Patients were excluded for prior systemic cancer treatment, concomitant immunosuppressant therapy or synchronous other active malignancies. Both bulk PBMC and plasma cell-free DNA were sequenced for TCR beta so that circulating cells and T cell turnover could be tracked. PBMC were isolated from blood with Lymphoprep and SepMate tubes, followed by red cell lysis. QIAamp DNA Blood Mini kits were used to extract DNA from PBMC and sorted T cell subsets.

Rearrangement joined TRBV7-2 to TRBJ2-5, and 8 junction bases match TRBD1. This receptor was identified in a human donor with melanoma. Sequencing was performed on blood, taken from a patient treated with checkpoint blockade. The CDR3 loop reads CASSADRGQETQYF. The nucleotide sequence reads as follows: TGTGCCAGCAGCGCAGACAGGGGACAAGAGACCCAGTACTTC.